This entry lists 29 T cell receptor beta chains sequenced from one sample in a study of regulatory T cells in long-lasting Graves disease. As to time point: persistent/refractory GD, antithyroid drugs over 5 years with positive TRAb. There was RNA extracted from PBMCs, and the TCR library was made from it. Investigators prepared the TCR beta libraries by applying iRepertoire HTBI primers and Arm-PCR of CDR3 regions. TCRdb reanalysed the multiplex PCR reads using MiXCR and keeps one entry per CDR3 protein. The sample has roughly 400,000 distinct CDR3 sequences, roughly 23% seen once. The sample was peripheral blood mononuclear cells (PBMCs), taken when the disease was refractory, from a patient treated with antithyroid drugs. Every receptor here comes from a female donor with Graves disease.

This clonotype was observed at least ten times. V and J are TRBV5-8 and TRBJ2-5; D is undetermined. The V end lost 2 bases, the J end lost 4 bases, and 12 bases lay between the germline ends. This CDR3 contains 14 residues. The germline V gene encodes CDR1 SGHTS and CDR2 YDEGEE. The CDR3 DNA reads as TGTGCCAGCAGCTTTCTACTCGGATCAGAGACCCAGTACTTC. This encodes CASSFLLGSETQYF.

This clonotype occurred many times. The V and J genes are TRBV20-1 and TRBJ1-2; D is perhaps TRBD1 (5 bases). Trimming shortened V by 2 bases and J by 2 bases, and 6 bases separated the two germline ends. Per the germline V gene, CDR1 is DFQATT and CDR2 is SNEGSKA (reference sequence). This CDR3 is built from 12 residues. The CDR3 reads CSARRDNYGYTF. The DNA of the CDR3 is TGCAGTGCTAGACGGGACAACTATGGCTACACCTTC.

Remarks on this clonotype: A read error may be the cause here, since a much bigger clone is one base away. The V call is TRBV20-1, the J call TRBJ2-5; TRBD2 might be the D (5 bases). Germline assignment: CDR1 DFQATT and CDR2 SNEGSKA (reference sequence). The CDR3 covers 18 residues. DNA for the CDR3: TGCAGTGCTAGGATCCCCGTCGGACGAGCTAGCCGCCAAGAGACCCGGTACTTC. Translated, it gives CSARIPVGRASRQETRYF.

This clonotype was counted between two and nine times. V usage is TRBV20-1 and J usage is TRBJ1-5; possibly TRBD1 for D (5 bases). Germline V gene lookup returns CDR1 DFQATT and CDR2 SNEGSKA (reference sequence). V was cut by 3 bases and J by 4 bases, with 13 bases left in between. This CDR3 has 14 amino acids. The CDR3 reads CSASRGDENQPQHF. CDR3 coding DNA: TGCAGTGCTAGTCGGGGGGACGAGAATCAGCCCCAGCATTTT.

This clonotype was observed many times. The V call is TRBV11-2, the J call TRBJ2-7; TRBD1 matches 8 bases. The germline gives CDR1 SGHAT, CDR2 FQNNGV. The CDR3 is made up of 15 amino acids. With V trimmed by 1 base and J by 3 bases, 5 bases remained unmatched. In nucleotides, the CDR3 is TGTGCCAGCAGCTTAGCTCAGGGGGCCCTCTACGAGCAGTACTTC. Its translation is CASSLAQGALYEQYF.

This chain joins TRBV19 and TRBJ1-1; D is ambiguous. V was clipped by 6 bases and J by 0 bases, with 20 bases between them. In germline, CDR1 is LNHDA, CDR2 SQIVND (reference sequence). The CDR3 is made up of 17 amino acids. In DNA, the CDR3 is TGTGCCAGTAGATCTCCTCGGATGGGTTCGATGAACACTGAAGCTTTCTTT. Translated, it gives CASRSPRMGSMNTEAFF.

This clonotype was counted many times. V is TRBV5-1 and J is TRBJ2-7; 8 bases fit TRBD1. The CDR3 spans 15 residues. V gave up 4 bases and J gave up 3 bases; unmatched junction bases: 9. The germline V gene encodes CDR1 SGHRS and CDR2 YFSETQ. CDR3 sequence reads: CASSATGASIYEQYF. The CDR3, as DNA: TGCGCCAGCAGCGCGACAGGGGCCAGTATCTACGAGCAGTACTTC.

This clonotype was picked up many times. The CDR3 region has the DNA TGTGCCAGCAGTAGCAAGGGCTATGGCTACACCTTC. Its protein product is CASSSKGYGYTF. This chain joins TRBV27 and TRBJ1-2; unclear D gene. Germline-derived CDR1 and CDR2 are MNHEY and SMNVEV (reference sequence). The CDR3 is 12 amino acids. Trimming left V 5 bases short and J 4 bases short, with 8 bases between.

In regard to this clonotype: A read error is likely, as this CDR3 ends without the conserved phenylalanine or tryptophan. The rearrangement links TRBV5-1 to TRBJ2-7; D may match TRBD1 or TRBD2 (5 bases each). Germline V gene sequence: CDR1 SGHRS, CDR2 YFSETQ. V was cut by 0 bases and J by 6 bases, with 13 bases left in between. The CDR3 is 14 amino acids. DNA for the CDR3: TGCGCCAGCAGCTTGGTACCAGGGACGGGCGAGCAGTACCTC. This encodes CASSLVPGTGEQYL.

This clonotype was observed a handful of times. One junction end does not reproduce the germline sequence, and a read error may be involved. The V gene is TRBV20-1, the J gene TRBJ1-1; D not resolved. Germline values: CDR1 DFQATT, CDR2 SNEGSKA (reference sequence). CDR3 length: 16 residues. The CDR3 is CSAGDLRVSSNTEAFF. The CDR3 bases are TGCAGTGCTGGAGATCTGAGGGTATCCTCGAACACTGAAGCTTTCTTT.

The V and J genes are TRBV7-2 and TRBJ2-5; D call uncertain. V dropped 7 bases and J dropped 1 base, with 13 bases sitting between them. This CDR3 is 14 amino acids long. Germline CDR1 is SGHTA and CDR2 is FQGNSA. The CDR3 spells CASKRTQIQETQYF. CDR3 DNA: TGTGCCAGCAAAAGGACGCAAATCCAAGAGACCCAGTACTTC.

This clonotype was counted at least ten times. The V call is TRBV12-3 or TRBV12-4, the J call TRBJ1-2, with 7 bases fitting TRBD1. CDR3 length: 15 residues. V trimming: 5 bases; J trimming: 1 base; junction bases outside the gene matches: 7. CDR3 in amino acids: CASSLRDRVNYGYTF. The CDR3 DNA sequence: TGTGCCAGCAGTCTCCGGGACAGAGTTAACTATGGCTACACCTTC.

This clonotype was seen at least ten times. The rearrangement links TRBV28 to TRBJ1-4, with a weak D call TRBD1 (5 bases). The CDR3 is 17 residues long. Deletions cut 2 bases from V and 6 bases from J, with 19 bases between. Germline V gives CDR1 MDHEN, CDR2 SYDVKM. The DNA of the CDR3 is TGTGCCAGCAGTTTAAGTATGGGGCGTACTCGGGATGAAAAACTGTTTTTT. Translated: CASSLSMGRTRDEKLFF. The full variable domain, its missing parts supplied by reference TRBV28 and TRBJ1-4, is DVKVTQSSRYLVKRTGEKVFLECVQDMDHENMFWYRQDPGLGLRLIYFSYDVKMKEKGDIPEGYSVSREKKERFSLILESASTNQTSMYLCASSLSMGRTRDEKLFFGSGTQLSVL.

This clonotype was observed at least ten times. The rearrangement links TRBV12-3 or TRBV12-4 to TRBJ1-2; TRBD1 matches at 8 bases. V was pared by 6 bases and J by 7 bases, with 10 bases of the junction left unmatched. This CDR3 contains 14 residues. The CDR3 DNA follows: TGTGCCAGCAGCATCGGACAGGGAGGTTTTGGCTACACCTTC. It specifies CASSIGQGGFGYTF.

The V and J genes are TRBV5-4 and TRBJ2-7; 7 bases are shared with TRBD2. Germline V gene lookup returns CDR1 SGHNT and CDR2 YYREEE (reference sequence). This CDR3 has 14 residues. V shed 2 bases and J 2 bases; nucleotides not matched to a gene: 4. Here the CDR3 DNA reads TGTGCCAGCAGCTTAGGGACTATCCCCTACGAGCAGTACTTC. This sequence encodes CASSLGTIPYEQYF.

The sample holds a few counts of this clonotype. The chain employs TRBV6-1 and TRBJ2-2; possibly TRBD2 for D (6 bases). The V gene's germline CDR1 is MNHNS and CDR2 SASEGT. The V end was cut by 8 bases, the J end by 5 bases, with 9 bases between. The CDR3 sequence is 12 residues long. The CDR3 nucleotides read TGTGCCAGCGGAGGGGTTACCGGGGAGCTGTTTTTT. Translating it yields CASGGVTGELFF.

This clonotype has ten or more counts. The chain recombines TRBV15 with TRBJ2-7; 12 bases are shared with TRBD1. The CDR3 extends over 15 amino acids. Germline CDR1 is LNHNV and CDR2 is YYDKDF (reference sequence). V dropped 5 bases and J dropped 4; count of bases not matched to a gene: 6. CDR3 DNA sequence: TGTGCCACCAGCGAGGGGACAGGGGGCAGGTACGAGCAGTACTTC. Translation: CATSEGTGGRYEQYF.

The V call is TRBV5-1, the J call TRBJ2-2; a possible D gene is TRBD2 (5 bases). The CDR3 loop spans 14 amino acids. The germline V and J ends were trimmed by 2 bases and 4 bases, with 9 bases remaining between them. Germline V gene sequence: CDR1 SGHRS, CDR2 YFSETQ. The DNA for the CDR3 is TGCGCCAGCAGCTTTCGGGATGGCACCGGGGAGCTGTTTTTT. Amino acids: CASSFRDGTGELFF.

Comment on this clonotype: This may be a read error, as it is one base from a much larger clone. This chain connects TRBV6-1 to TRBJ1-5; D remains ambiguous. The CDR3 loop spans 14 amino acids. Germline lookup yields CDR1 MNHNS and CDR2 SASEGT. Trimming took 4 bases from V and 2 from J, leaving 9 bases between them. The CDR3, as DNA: TGTGCCAGCAGTGCCGTACCAGGCAATCAGCCCCAGCATTTT. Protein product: CASSAVPGNQPQHF.

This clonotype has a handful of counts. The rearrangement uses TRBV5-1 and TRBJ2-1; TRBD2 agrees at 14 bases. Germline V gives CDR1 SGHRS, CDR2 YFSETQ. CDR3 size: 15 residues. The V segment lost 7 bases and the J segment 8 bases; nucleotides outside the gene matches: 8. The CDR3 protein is CASGTSGRRGDEQFF. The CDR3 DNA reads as TGCGCCAGCGGGACTAGCGGGAGAAGGGGCGATGAGCAGTTCTTC.

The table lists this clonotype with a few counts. The CDR3 is CASSDPGVWAGYTF. CDR3 DNA sequence: TGTGCCAGCAGCGATCCCGGGGTCTGGGCTGGCTACACCTTC. The chain carries TRBV7-9 and TRBJ1-2, with unresolved D. V was clipped by 5 bases and J by 7 bases, with 17 bases between them. This CDR3 has 14 residues. Germline V lookup: CDR1 SEHNR, CDR2 FQNEAQ (reference sequence).

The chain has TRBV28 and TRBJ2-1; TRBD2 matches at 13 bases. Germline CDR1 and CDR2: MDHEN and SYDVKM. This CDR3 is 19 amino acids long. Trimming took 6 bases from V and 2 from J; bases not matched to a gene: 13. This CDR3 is CASSSLIETSGRTYNEQFF. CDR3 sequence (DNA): TGTGCCAGCAGCTCTTTAATCGAGACTAGCGGGAGGACCTACAATGAGCAGTTCTTC.

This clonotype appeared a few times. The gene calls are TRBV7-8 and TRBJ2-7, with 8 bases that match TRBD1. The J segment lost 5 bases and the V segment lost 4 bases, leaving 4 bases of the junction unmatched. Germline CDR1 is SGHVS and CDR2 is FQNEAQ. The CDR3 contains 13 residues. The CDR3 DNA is TGTGCCAGCAGCTCCAGGGGGCGCGACGAGCAGTACTTC. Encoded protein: CASSSRGRDEQYF.

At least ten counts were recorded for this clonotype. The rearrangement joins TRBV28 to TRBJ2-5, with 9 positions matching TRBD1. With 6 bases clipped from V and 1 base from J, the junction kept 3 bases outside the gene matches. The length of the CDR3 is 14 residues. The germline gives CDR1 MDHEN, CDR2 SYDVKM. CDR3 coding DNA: TGTGCCAGCAGGAGACAGGGGGGCCAAGAGACCCAGTACTTC. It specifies CASRRQGGQETQYF.

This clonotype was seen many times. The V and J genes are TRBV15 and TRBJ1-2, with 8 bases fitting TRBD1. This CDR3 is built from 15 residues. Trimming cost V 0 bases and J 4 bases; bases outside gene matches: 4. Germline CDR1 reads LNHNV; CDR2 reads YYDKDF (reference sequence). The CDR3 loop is CATSRDMDRVYGYTF. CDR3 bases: TGTGCCACCAGCAGAGATATGGACAGGGTCTATGGCTACACCTTC.

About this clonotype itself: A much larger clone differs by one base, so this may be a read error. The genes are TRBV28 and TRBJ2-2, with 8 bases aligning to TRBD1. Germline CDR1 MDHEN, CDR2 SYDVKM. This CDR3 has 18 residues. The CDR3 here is CASNLVASDRAKSGELFF. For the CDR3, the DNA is TGTGCCAGCAATTTAGTGGCCTCGGACAGGGCCAAGTCCGGGGAGCTGTTTTTT. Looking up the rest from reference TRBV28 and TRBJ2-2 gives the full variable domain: DVKVTQSSRYLVKRTGEKVFLECVQDMDHENMFWYRQDPGLGLRLIYFSYDVKMKEKGDIPEGYSVSREKKERFSLILESASTNQTSMYLCASNLVASDRAKSGELFFGEGSRLTVL.

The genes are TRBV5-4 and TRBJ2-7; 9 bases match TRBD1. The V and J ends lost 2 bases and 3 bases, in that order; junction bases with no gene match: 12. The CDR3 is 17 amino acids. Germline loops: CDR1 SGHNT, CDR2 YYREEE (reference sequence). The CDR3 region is CASSLGQGPLRSYEQYF. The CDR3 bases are TGTGCCAGCAGCTTAGGACAGGGGCCCCTCCGGAGCTACGAGCAGTACTTC.

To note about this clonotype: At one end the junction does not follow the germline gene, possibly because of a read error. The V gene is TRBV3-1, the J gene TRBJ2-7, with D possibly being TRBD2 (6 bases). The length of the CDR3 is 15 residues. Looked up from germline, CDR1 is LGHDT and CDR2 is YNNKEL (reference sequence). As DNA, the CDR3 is TGTGCCAGCAGCCAAGGATGGAGGGAGGTCCACGAGCGGTACTTC. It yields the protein CASSQGWREVHERYF.

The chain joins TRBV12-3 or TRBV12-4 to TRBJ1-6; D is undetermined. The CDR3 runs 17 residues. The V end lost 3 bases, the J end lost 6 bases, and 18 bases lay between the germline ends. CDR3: CASSFGGPRSGNSPLHF. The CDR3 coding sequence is TGTGCCAGCAGTTTCGGCGGTCCTCGGAGTGGTAATTCACCCCTCCACTTT.